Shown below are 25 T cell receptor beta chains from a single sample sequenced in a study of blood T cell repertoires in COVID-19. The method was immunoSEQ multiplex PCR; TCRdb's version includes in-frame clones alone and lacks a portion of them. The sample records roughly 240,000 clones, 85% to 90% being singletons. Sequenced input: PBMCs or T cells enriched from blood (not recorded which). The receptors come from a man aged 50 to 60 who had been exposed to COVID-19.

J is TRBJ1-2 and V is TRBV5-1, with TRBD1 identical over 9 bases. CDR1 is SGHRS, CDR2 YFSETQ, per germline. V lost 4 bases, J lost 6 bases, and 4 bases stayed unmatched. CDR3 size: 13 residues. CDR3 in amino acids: CASSLQGADGYTF. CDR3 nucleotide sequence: TGCGCCAGCAGCCTACAGGGGGCGGATGGCTACACCTTC.

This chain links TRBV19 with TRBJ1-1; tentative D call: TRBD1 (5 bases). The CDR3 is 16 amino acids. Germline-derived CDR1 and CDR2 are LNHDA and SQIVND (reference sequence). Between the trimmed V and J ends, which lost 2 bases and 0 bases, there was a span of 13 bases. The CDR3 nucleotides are TGTGCCAGTAGTATAAGGGGTGAGGCAATGAACACTGAAGCTTTCTTT. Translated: CASSIRGEAMNTEAFF.

CDR3 sequence reads: CASSFHTDRGGTEAFF. As DNA, the CDR3 is TGTGCCAGCAGTTTCCACACCGACAGGGGTGGTACTGAAGCTTTCTTT. The chain employs TRBV28 and TRBJ1-1, with 8 nucleotides matching TRBD1. V lost 3 bases, J lost 5 bases, and 11 bases stayed unmatched. This CDR3 contains 16 residues. CDR1 MDHEN and CDR2 SYDVKM come from the germline V gene.

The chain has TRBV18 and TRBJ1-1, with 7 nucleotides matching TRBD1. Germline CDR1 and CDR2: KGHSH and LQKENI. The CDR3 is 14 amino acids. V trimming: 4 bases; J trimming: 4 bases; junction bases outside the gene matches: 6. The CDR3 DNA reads TGTGCCAGCTCACTAACAGGGGTTAGCACTGAAGCTTTCTTT. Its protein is CASSLTGVSTEAFF.

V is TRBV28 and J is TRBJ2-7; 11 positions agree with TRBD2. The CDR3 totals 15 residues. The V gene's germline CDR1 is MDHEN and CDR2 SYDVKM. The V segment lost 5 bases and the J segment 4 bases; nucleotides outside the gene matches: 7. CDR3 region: CASSATSGSIYEQYV. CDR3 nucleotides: TGTGCCAGCAGTGCTACTAGCGGGAGTATTTACGAGCAGTACGTC.

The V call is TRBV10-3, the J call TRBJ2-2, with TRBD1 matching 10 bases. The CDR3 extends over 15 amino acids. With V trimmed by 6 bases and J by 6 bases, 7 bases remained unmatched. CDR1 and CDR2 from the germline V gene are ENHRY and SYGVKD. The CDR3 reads CAISPGTGVPGELFF. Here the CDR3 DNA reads TGTGCCATCAGCCCCGGGACAGGGGTCCCCGGGGAGCTGTTTTTT.

Written as DNA, the CDR3 is TGTGCCAGCAGTTACTCGGCCGGGAGCTATCTCGGGGAGCTGTTTTTT. Protein product: CASSYSAGSYLGELFF. The V gene is TRBV6-2 or TRBV6-3, the J gene TRBJ2-2; D might be TRBD2 (6 bases). CDR3 length: 16 amino acids. V was shortened by 0 bases and J by 7 bases, with 15 bases between the two germline ends. CDR1 is MNHEY and CDR2 is SVGEGT in the germline V gene.

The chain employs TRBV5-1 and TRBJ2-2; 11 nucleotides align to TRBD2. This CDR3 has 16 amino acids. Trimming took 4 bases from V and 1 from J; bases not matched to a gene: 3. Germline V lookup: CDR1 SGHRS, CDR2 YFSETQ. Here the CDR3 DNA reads TGCGCCAGCAGCCTCGGGACTAGCGGGAACACCGGGGAGCTGTTTTTT. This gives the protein CASSLGTSGNTGELFF.

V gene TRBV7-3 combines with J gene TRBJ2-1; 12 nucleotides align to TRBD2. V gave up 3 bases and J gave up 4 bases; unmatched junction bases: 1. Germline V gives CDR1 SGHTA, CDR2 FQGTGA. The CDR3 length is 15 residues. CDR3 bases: TGTGCCAGCAGCTTCGGACTAGCGGGATACAATGAGCAGTTCTTC. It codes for CASSFGLAGYNEQFF.

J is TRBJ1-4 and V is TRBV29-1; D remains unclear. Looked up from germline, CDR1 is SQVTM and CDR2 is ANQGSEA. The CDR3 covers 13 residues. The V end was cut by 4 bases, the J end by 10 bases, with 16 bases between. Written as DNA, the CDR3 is TGCAGCGTTGTCACCGGGTTCGAGGGAAAACTGTTTTTT. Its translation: CSVVTGFEGKLFF.

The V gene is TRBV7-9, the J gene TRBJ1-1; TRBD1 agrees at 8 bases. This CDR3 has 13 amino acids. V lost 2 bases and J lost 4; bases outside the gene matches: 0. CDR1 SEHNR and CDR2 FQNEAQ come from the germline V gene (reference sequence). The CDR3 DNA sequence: TGTGCCAGCAGCTTACAGGGGGCCACTGAAGCTTTCTTT. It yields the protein CASSLQGATEAFF.

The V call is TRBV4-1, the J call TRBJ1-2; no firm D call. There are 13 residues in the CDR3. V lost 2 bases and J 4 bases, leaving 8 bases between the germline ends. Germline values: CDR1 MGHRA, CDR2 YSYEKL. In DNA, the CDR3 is TGCGCCAGCAGCCAACTCCCCTCCTATGGCTACACCTTC. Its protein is CASSQLPSYGYTF.

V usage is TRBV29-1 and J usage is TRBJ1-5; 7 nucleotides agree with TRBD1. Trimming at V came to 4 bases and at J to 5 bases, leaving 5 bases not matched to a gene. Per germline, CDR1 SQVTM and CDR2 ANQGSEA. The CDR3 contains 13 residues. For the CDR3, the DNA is TGCAGCGTTGCCCCGCAGGGGGATCAGCCCCAGCATTTT. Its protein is CSVAPQGDQPQHF.

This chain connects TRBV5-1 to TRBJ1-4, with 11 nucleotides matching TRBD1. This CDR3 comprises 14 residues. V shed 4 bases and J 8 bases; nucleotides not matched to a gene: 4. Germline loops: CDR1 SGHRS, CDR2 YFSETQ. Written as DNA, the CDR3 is TGCGCCAGCAGCCGGGACAGGGGGGAAGAAAAACTGTTTTTT. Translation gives CASSRDRGEEKLFF.

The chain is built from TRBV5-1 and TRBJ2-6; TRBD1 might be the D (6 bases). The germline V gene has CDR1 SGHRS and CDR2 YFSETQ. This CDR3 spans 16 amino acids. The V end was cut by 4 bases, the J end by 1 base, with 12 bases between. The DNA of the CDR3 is TGCGCCAGCAGCGTAGGACAGCGATCTGGGGCCAACGTCCTGACTTTC. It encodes CASSVGQRSGANVLTF.

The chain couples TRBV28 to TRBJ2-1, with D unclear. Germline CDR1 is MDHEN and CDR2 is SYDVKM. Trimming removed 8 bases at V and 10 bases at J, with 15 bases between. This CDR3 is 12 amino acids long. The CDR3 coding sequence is TGTGCCAGCGCCCCAGCGATCCTAGAGCAGTTCTTC. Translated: CASAPAILEQFF.

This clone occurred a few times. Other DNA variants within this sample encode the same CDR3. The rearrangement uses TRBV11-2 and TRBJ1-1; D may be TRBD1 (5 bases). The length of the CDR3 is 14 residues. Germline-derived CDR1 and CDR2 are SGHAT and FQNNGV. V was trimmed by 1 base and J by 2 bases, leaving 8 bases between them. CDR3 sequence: CASSLAGLNTEAFF. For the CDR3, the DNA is TGTGCCAGCAGCTTAGCAGGGTTAAACACTGAAGCTTTCTTT.

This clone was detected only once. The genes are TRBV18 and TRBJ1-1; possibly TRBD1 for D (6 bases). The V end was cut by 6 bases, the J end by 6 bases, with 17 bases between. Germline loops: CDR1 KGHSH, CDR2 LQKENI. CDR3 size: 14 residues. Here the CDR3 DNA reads TGTGCCAGCTCCACTCTACTAACAGGGCCTGAAGCTTTCTTT. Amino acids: CASSTLLTGPEAFF.

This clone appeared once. DNA for the CDR3: TGTGCCAGCAGCAAGGACTCGATTAACACTGAAGCTTTCTTT. Amino acid sequence: CASSKDSINTEAFF. This chain links TRBV7-2 with TRBJ1-1; no reliable D call. Germline V gene sequence: CDR1 SGHTA, CDR2 FQGNSA. This CDR3 has 14 amino acids. V lost 5 bases and J lost 2, with 12 bases in between.

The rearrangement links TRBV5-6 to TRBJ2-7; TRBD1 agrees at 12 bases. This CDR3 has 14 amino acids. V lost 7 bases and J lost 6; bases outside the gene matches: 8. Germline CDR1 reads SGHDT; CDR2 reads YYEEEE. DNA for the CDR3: TGTGCCAGCGCTGGGGACAGGGGGCTTACCGAGCAGTACGTC. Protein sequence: CASAGDRGLTEQYV.

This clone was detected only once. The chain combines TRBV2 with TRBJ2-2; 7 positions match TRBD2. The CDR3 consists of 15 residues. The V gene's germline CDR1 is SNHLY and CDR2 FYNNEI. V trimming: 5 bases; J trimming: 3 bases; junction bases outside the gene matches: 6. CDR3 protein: CASSRTRADTGELFF. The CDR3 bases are TGTGCCAGCAGTCGGACTAGAGCAGACACCGGGGAGCTGTTTTTT.

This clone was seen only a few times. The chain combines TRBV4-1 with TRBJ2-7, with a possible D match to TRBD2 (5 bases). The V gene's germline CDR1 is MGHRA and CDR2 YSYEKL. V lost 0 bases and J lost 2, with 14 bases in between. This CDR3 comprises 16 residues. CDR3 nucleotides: TGCGCCAGCAGCCAAGATAGCGTTAGCGACACCTACGAGCAGTACGTC. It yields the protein CASSQDSVSDTYEQYV.

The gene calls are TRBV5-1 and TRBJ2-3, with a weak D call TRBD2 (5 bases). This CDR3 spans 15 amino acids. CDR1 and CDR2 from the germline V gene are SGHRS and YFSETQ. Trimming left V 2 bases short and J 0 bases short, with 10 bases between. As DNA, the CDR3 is TGCGCCAGCAGCTTTTCACGAGGGAGCACAGATACGCAGTATTTT. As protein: CASSFSRGSTDTQYF.

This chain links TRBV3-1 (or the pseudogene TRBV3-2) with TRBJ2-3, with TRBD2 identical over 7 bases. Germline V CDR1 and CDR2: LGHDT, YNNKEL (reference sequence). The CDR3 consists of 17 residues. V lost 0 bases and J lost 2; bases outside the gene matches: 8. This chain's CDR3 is CASSQDRVGGFTDTQYF. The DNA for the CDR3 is TGTGCCAGCAGCCAAGATAGAGTGGGAGGGTTCACAGATACGCAGTATTTT.

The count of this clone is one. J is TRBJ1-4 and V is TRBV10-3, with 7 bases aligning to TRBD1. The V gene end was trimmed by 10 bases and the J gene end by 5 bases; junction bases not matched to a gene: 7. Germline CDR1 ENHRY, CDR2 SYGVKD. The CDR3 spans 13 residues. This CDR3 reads CASRRGLNEKLFF. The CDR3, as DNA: TGTGCCAGCCGCAGGGGGTTGAATGAAAAACTGTTTTTT.